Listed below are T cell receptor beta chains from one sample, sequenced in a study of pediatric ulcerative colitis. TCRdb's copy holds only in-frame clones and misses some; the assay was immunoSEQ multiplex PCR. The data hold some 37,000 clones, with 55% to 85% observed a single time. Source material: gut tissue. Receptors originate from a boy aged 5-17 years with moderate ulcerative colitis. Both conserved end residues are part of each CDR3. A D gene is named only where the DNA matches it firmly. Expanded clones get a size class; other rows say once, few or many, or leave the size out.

CASSQDIGRRNYGYTF	TGCGCCAGCAGCCAAGATATAGGCAGGCGCAACTATGGCTACACCTTC	.	.	TRBJ1-2	TRBV4-1
CASRRAAGGNIGELFF	TGTGCCAGTAGGCGCGCCGCAGGGGGCAATATCGGGGAGCTGTTTTTT	TRBD1	.	TRBJ2-2	TRBV19
CASSQESGRYQYF	TGCGCCAGCAGCCAAGAAAGCGGGCGATACCAGTACTTC	.	.	TRBJ2-5	TRBV4-1
CASTPIQGGANVLTF	TGTGCCAGCACCCCCATACAAGGGGGGGCCAACGTCCTGACTTTC	.	.	TRBJ2-6	TRBV11-2
CASTTGDFYSNQPQHF	TGTGCCAGCACCACGGGAGACTTTTATAGCAATCAGCCCCAGCATTTT	.	few	TRBJ1-5	TRBV7-2
CASSSPQGNSYEQYF	TGTGCCAGCAGCTCCCCACAGGGGAACTCCTACGAGCAGTACTTC	TRBD1	.	TRBJ2-7	TRBV6-6
CASSRTGKETQYF	TGTGCCAGCAGCAGGACAGGAAAAGAGACCCAGTACTTC	TRBD1	.	TRBJ2-5	TRBV11-2
CASSRGSLDEQYF	TGCGCCAGCAGTCGGGGATCCCTAGACGAGCAGTACTTC	.	.	TRBJ2-7	TRBV5-1
CASSEWGQETQYF	TGTGCCAGCAGTGAATGGGGGCAAGAGACCCAGTACTTC	.	.	TRBJ2-5	TRBV2
CAGATWVRVVGTDTQYF	TGCGCCGGTGCCACATGGGTAAGGGTTGTGGGCACAGATACGCAGTATTTT	.	.	TRBJ2-3	TRBV10-1